This passage covers 23 T cell receptor beta chains from one sample sequenced in a study of blood T cell repertoires in COVID-19. Here immunoSEQ multiplex PCR was the method, and the copy in TCRdb shows in-frame clones only, minus some. Of some 270,000 clones in the sample, roughly 85% were seen once. Sequenced sample: peripheral blood. The receptors shown here come from a woman in her 70s with acute or convalescent COVID-19.

V usage is TRBV9 and J usage is TRBJ2-2; D might be TRBD1 (6 bases). V shed 0 bases and J shed 4 bases, with 7 bases lying between them. The V gene's germline CDR1 is SGDLS and CDR2 YYNGEE. The CDR3 is 14 residues long. This chain's CDR3 is CASSVARGTGELFF. CDR3 nucleotide sequence: TGTGCCAGCAGCGTAGCCAGGGGCACCGGGGAGCTGTTTTTT.

The chain couples TRBV6-4 to TRBJ1-1; TRBD1 might be the D (6 bases). CDR1 and CDR2 from the germline V gene are MRHNA and SNTAGT. This CDR3 spans 14 amino acids. Trimming stripped 3 bases from V and 7 bases from J, with 15 bases between. CDR3 sequence (DNA): TGTGCCAGCAGTGAATCAGGGGATAGTCTTGAAGCTTTCTTT. Protein product: CASSESGDSLEAFF.

This clone was seen a few times. The chain carries TRBV3-1 (or the pseudogene TRBV3-2) and TRBJ2-1; 10 nucleotides line up with TRBD2. This CDR3 spans 15 amino acids. Germline CDR1 is LGHDT and CDR2 is YNNKEL (reference sequence). V shed 4 bases, J shed 3 bases, and the junction held 3 bases outside the gene matches. The CDR3 DNA reads TGTGCCAGCAGCCTCACTAGCGGGGTCTACAATGAGCAGTTCTTC. Translated, it gives CASSLTSGVYNEQFF.

This clone came up once. The chain recombines TRBV2 with TRBJ2-3, with D possibly TRBD2 on 5 matching bases. Trimming removed 8 bases at V and 3 bases at J, with 15 bases between. The CDR3 runs to 14 residues. Germline CDR1 SNHLY, CDR2 FYNNEI. The CDR3: CASSQTRGTDTQYF. The CDR3 DNA reads as TGTGCCAGCTCACAGACAAGAGGGACAGATACGCAGTATTTT.

CDR3 sequence: CASSFRQGSYGYTF. The CDR3 bases are TGTGCCAGCAGTTTCCGACAGGGGTCCTATGGCTACACCTTC. The chain is built from TRBV6-5 and TRBJ1-2; 8 positions agree with TRBD1. The CDR3 is 14 amino acids. Germline CDR1 is MNHEY and CDR2 is SVGAGI. With V trimmed by 4 bases and J by 4 bases, 5 bases remained unmatched.

The rearrangement joins TRBV10-1 to TRBJ2-2; tentatively, D is TRBD2 (5 bases). V lost 6 bases, J lost 6 bases, and 14 bases lay in between. The CDR3 has 14 amino acids. Germline values: CDR1 WNHNN, CDR2 SYGVQD (reference sequence). The CDR3 nucleotides are TGCGCCAGCAGCGATCTAGGGAGCGCCGGGGAGCTGTTTTTT. It specifies CASSDLGSAGELFF.

This clone was recorded only once. The V gene is TRBV5-5, the J gene TRBJ2-7; D is possibly TRBD1 (6 bases). The CDR3 extends over 13 amino acids. V shed 4 bases and J shed 1 base, with 9 bases lying between them. Germline V CDR1 and CDR2: SGHKS, YYEKEE (reference sequence). The CDR3 nucleotides read TGTGCCAGCAGCACTCAGGGGTCCTACGAGCAGTACTTC. This codes for CASSTQGSYEQYF.

The chain carries TRBV29-1 and TRBJ1-1, with 7 bases that match TRBD1. V lost 6 bases, J lost 11 bases, and 6 bases stayed unmatched. The CDR3 has 10 residues. In germline, CDR1 is SQVTM, CDR2 ANQGSEA. This CDR3 is CSVSQGYAFF. The DNA of the CDR3 is TGCAGCGTGTCACAGGGGTACGCTTTCTTT.

This chain links TRBV5-1 with TRBJ2-3; 8 positions match TRBD1. The CDR3 sequence is 14 residues long. The trim removed 4 bases at V and 4 bases at J, leaving 5 bases unmatched. Germline V lookup: CDR1 SGHRS, CDR2 YFSETQ. CDR3 DNA: TGCGCCAGCAGCCGGGACAGGCCCCCAGATACGCAGTATTTT. It encodes CASSRDRPPDTQYF.

The chain uses TRBV15 and TRBJ2-1; 7 positions agree with TRBD2. Germline V gives CDR1 LNHNV, CDR2 YYDKDF (reference sequence). V shed 1 base, J shed 3 bases, and the junction held 6 bases outside the gene matches. The CDR3 extends over 16 amino acids. DNA of the CDR3: TGTGCCACCAGCAGAGTAAGACAGCGGGGCTACAATGAGCAGTTCTTC. Encoded protein: CATSRVRQRGYNEQFF.

V and J are TRBV2 and TRBJ1-1; a possible D gene is TRBD1 (5 bases). Germline values: CDR1 SNHLY, CDR2 FYNNEI. This CDR3 spans 14 amino acids. Deletions cut 4 bases from V and 7 bases from J, with 16 bases between. CDR3 nucleotide sequence: TGTGCCAGCAGTGGGGGCAATCTGGGTTTTGAAGCTTTCTTT. As protein: CASSGGNLGFEAFF.

In its sample, this clone was seen a few times. The genes are TRBV19 and TRBJ1-5; D is uncertain. This CDR3 is 13 amino acids long. V lost 7 bases and J lost 3, with 10 bases in between. Germline loops: CDR1 LNHDA, CDR2 SQIVND (reference sequence). The DNA of the CDR3 is TGTGCCAGTAATCTAAGAAACAATCAGCCCCAGCATTTT. It codes for CASNLRNNQPQHF.

This clone was seen a handful of times. The same CDR3 arises from other DNA sequences in this sample as well. V is TRBV18 and J is TRBJ1-1; D uncertain. The CDR3 is made up of 13 amino acids. The V and J ends lost 1 base and 1 base respectively, with 4 bases between them. Germline V gives CDR1 KGHSH, CDR2 LQKENI. The CDR3: CASSPRQNTEAFF. The DNA for the CDR3 is TGTGCCAGCTCACCACGACAGAACACTGAAGCTTTCTTT. Drawing the rest from reference TRBV18 and TRBJ1-1, the complete variable domain is NAGVMQNPRHLVRRRGQEARLRCSPMKGHSHVYWYRQLPEEGLKFMVYLQKENIIDESGMPKERFSAEFPKEGPSILRIQQVVRGDSAAYFCASSPRQNTEAFFGQGTRLTVV.

The V and J genes are TRBV6-1 and TRBJ2-2, with 10 bases lining up with TRBD1. The J segment lost 3 bases and the V segment lost 5 bases, leaving 3 bases of the junction unmatched. CDR3 length equals 15 residues. CDR1 and CDR2 (germline): MNHNS, SASEGT. CDR3 protein: CASSWTGGDTGELFF. The CDR3, as DNA: TGTGCCAGCAGTTGGACAGGGGGGGACACCGGGGAGCTGTTTTTT.

The chain uses TRBV5-1 and TRBJ2-3; the D gene is possibly TRBD1 (5 bases). V shed 0 bases and J shed 2 bases, with 7 bases lying between them. There are 14 residues in the CDR3. Per the germline V gene, CDR1 is SGHRS and CDR2 is YFSETQ. The chain's CDR3 is CASSLEQDTDTQYF. The CDR3 DNA reads TGCGCCAGCAGCTTGGAACAGGACACAGATACGCAGTATTTT. Complete variable domain (other parts from reference TRBV5-1 and TRBJ2-3): KAGVTQTPRYLIKTRGQQVTLSCSPISGHRSVSWYQQTPGQGLQFLFEYFSETQRNKGNFPGRFSGRQFSNSRSEMNVSTLELGDSALYLCASSLEQDTDTQYFGPGTRLTVL.

This clone has only one observation. The chain combines TRBV19 with TRBJ1-1, with no clear D. The CDR3 totals 17 residues. Trimming left V 6 bases short and J 1 base short, with 21 bases between. Germline-derived CDR1 and CDR2 are LNHDA and SQIVND (reference sequence). The CDR3 is CASSPPGATSENTEAFF. The CDR3 nucleotides read TGTGCCAGTAGCCCCCCGGGTGCCACTTCAGAGAACACTGAAGCTTTCTTT.

The chain uses TRBV20-1 and TRBJ2-5; D may be TRBD2 (6 bases). This CDR3 has 15 residues. V was clipped by 3 bases and J by 5 bases, with 19 bases between them. Germline CDR1 reads DFQATT; CDR2 reads SNEGSKA (reference sequence). This chain's CDR3 is CSASGPGDRGETQYF. In DNA, the CDR3 is TGCAGTGCTAGTGGACCGGGAGACCGAGGGGAGACCCAGTACTTC.

The chain uses TRBV10-1 and TRBJ2-3; TRBD2 agrees at 9 bases. Trimming cost V 5 bases and J 7 bases; bases outside gene matches: 7. Germline V gene sequence: CDR1 WNHNN, CDR2 SYGVQD (reference sequence). The CDR3 is made up of 14 amino acids. The CDR3, as DNA: TGCGCCAGCAGTCGGGGACTAGCTGCTAATACGCAGTATTTT. It encodes CASSRGLAANTQYF.

This chain connects TRBV5-4 to TRBJ2-7; D might be TRBD2 (6 bases). Germline CDR1 SGHNT, CDR2 YYREEE (reference sequence). The CDR3 has 16 residues. Trimming cost V 4 bases and J 1 base, with 18 bases left between them. In DNA form, the CDR3 reads TGTGCCAGCAGCCCCAAAACCAGTCGGGGGTCCTACGAGCAGTACTTC. The encoded protein is CASSPKTSRGSYEQYF.

The chain uses TRBV5-6 and TRBJ1-1; D is unclear. The V gene's germline CDR1 is SGHDT and CDR2 YYEEEE. This CDR3 region has 17 residues. V was cut by 1 base and J by 0 bases, with 16 bases left in between. CDR3 amino acids: CASSLRGPPVMNTEAFF. CDR3 DNA: TGTGCCAGCAGCTTGCGAGGCCCGCCAGTAATGAACACTGAAGCTTTCTTT. Full variable domain (missing parts from reference TRBV5-6 and TRBJ1-1): DAGVTQSPTHLIKTRGQQVTLRCSPKSGHDTVSWYQQALGQGPQFIFQYYEEEERQRGNFPDRFSGHQFPNYSSELNVNALLLGDSALYLCASSLRGPPVMNTEAFFGQGTRLTVV.

V usage is TRBV5-1 and J usage is TRBJ1-4; weak D call: TRBD1 (6 bases). This CDR3 spans 15 amino acids. Trimming left V 4 bases short and J 7 bases short, with 17 bases between. Germline V gives CDR1 SGHRS, CDR2 YFSETQ. The CDR3 loop reads CASSQGGDRAEKLFF. CDR3 DNA sequence: TGCGCCAGCAGCCAAGGGGGGGACCGCGCTGAAAAACTGTTTTTT. Together with reference TRBV5-1 and TRBJ1-4, the CDR3 gives the full variable domain: KAGVTQTPRYLIKTRGQQVTLSCSPISGHRSVSWYQQTPGQGLQFLFEYFSETQRNKGNFPGRFSGRQFSNSRSEMNVSTLELGDSALYLCASSQGGDRAEKLFFGSGTQLSVL.

This clone appeared a few times. The V and J genes are TRBV13 and TRBJ2-3, with D possibly being TRBD2 (5 bases). This CDR3 region has 16 residues. Deletions cut 1 base from V and 1 base from J, with 12 bases between. Per the germline V gene, CDR1 is PRHDT and CDR2 is FYEKMQ (reference sequence). The CDR3 is CASSLEEGWGTDTQYF. The CDR3 bases are TGTGCCAGCAGCTTAGAAGAGGGTTGGGGCACAGATACGCAGTATTTT.

The chain uses TRBV11-3 and TRBJ2-5; 13 bases fit TRBD2. Germline trimming cut 1 base from V and 1 base from J; bases unmatched to any gene: 0. Germline CDR1 and CDR2: SGHNT and YENEEA. This CDR3 is 16 amino acids long. The CDR3 DNA follows: TGTGCCAGCAGCTTAGGACTAGCGGGGGGCCAAGAGACCCAGTACTTC. Its translation: CASSLGLAGGQETQYF.